This T cell receptor beta chain emerged from a study of cytomegalovirus exposure and HLA in healthy donors. The study's findings and limits: In a later analysis, HLA-associated TCR beta chains were more clonally expanded than equally common others. A later analysis reported that several of the most significant clusters appeared to be linked to common viral pathogens, among them Epstein-Barr virus. Cytomegalovirus association was assigned to about 180 TCR beta chains.

A multiplex PCR was run with 60 Vbeta primers and 13 Jbeta primers. Generated by immunoSEQ multiplex PCR, the TCRdb table keeps only in-frame clones and is missing some. The repertoire holds about 200,000 clones, with about four fifths as singletons. As to this clone: Its antigen is undetermined.

The ends were cut back, 9 bases at V and 0 bases at J, with 9 bases in the middle. Germline CDR1 is ENHRY and CDR2 is SYGVKD. The CDR3 is 12 amino acids. The chain is built from TRBV10-3 and TRBJ2-7; D possibly corresponds to TRBD1 (6 bases). The sequencing input was PBMCs. The origin of this receptor is a girl aged 10-17 years in good health and CMV-seropositive. The DNA of the CDR3 is TGTGCCATAGGGGGAACCTCCTACGAGCAGTACTTC. It translates to CAIGGTSYEQYF.